The source of this T cell receptor (beta chain) is a study of T cell repertoires in cytomegalovirus infection. At the level of the study: In public TCR beta signatures, there were indications of both CMV infection and matching HLA type.

One entry per CDR3 protein results from TCRdb running MiXCR on the reads. This table holds hundreds of thousands of distinct CDR3 sequences, roughly 9.3% found once. Study results and caveats: Dominant in the ex vivo response were TCR beta clonotypes restricted by HLA-C and specific for CMV.

V gave up 4 bases and J gave up 6 bases, with 15 bases separating them. The CDR3 sequence is 15 residues long. CDR1 is SGHTA, CDR2 FQGNSA, per germline. Note on this clonotype: Antigen specificity is unknown.

The source of this sequence is a human donor in good health (CMV status not recorded). Some clones in this sample may be carry-over from other donors' samples. Material for sequencing was PBMCs. The rearrangement uses TRBV7-2 and TRBJ2-2; D may be TRBD1 (7 bases). The CDR3 protein is CASSSPSRGAGELFF. The CDR3 DNA reads TGTGCCAGCAGCTCCCCCAGCAGGGGGGCCGGGGAGCTGTTTTTT. The complete variable domain, with remaining parts taken from reference TRBV7-2 and TRBJ2-2, reads GAGVSQSPSNKVTEKGKDVELRCDPISGHTALYWYRQSLGQGLEFLIYFQGNSAPDKSGLPSDRFSAERTGGSVSTLTIQRTQQEDSAVYLCASSSPSRGAGELFFGEGSRLTVL.